The 15 T cell receptor beta chains presented below share a single source sample, sequenced in a study of PD-L1 blockade in urothelial cancer. The protocol was immunoSEQ multiplex PCR, while the TCRdb copy is restricted to in-frame clones and leaves out a portion. Seen here are 44,000 or so clones, more than 70% observed once, and the top ten hold 3.9%. This material consisted of PBMCs, taken around atezolizumab (anti-PD-L1) treatment. The receptors derive from an older man with urothelial cancer.

A single count supports this clone. The V gene is TRBV7-7, the J gene TRBJ2-3; 7 bases line up with TRBD2. CDR1 and CDR2 (germline): SSHAT, FNYEAQ (reference sequence). The CDR3 has 14 amino acids. Unmatched junction bases numbered 3, after V lost 3 bases and J lost 3 bases. CDR3 coding DNA: TGTGCCAGCAGCTTGGGAGGGTGGACAGATACGCAGTATTTT. It codes for CASSLGGWTDTQYF.

The rearrangement links TRBV11-2 to TRBJ1-5; weak D call: TRBD1 (5 bases). Germline V CDR1 and CDR2: SGHAT, FQNNGV. The CDR3 spans 15 residues. V shed 0 bases and J shed 1 base, with 7 bases lying between them. The CDR3 here is CASSLDGGSNQPQHF. The CDR3 nucleotides read TGTGCCAGCAGCTTAGACGGGGGGAGCAATCAGCCCCAGCATTTT.

This chain connects TRBV5-1 to TRBJ1-2; 7 nucleotides match TRBD1. Losses at the gene ends were 0 bases for V and 3 bases for J; bases not matched to a gene: 2. CDR1 and CDR2 (germline): SGHRS, YFSETQ. This CDR3 contains 14 residues. CDR3 in amino acids: CASSLAQGDYGYTF. CDR3 nucleotide sequence: TGCGCCAGCAGCTTGGCGCAGGGGGACTATGGCTACACCTTC.

This clone was observed once. The J gene is TRBJ2-1, the V gene TRBV5-1; D might be TRBD1 (5 bases). The CDR3 runs to 15 residues. V shed 6 bases and J shed 5 bases, with 18 bases lying between them. Germline CDR1 and CDR2: SGHRS and YFSETQ. The CDR3 loop is CASMIDRQWDNEQFF. In DNA form, the CDR3 reads TGCGCCAGCATGATCGATCGACAGTGGGACAATGAGCAGTTCTTC.

The rearrangement joins TRBV30 to TRBJ2-7, with 8 nucleotides matching TRBD1. The V gene's germline CDR1 is GTSNPN and CDR2 SVGIG (reference sequence). CDR3 length: 15 amino acids. Trimming took 8 bases from V and 6 from J; bases not matched to a gene: 18. This chain's CDR3 is CAHEPKDRVVGEQYF. The CDR3 DNA follows: TGTGCCCACGAACCTAAGGACAGGGTCGTCGGCGAGCAGTACTTC.

The chain links TRBV5-1 to TRBJ2-1; weak D call: TRBD2 (6 bases). Germline-derived CDR1 and CDR2 are SGHRS and YFSETQ. The CDR3 contains 15 residues. The germline V and J ends were trimmed by 6 bases and 1 base, with 14 bases remaining between them. For the CDR3, the DNA is TGCGCCAGCACCCCGGAGGGCCGTTCCTACAATGAGCAGTTCTTC. As protein: CASTPEGRSYNEQFF.

The chain has TRBV5-6 and TRBJ1-3; no reliable D call. Germline V gene sequence: CDR1 SGHDT, CDR2 YYEEEE. The ends were cut back, 1 base at V and 0 bases at J, with 8 bases in the middle. The CDR3 sequence is 15 residues long. The CDR3 coding sequence is TGTGCCAGCAGCTTGATCCCCCTCTCTGGAAACACCATATATTTT. This codes for CASSLIPLSGNTIYF.

The chain has TRBV19 and TRBJ1-5, with D perhaps TRBD1 (6 bases). The CDR3 length is 13 residues. V shed 6 bases and J shed 4 bases, with 10 bases lying between them. Germline values: CDR1 LNHDA, CDR2 SQIVND (reference sequence). The CDR3 region is CASRGAINQPQHF. CDR3 coding DNA: TGTGCCAGTAGGGGGGCCATTAATCAGCCCCAGCATTTT.

CDR3: CASSPDRVRTEAFF. The DNA for the CDR3 is TGTGCCAGCAGCCCTGACAGGGTTCGCACTGAAGCTTTCTTT. This chain links TRBV6-1 with TRBJ1-1; TRBD1 matches 7 bases. The ends lost 6 bases at V and 4 bases at J; junction bases unmatched: 8. Germline lookup yields CDR1 MNHNS and CDR2 SASEGT. CDR3 length: 14 amino acids.

The chain recombines TRBV7-7 with TRBJ2-5; D unresolved. The CDR3 has 14 amino acids. Trimming left V 1 base short and J 3 bases short, with 9 bases between. CDR1 SSHAT and CDR2 FNYEAQ come from the germline V gene (reference sequence). The CDR3 nucleotides are TGTGCCAGCAGCTTAGTTACCCCAGAAGAGACCCAGTACTTC. Translating it yields CASSLVTPEETQYF.

The sample holds one count of this clone. The chain carries TRBV7-2 and TRBJ2-2, with 8 bases that match TRBD2. The CDR3 is 16 residues long. V lost 5 bases and J lost 0; bases outside the gene matches: 5. CDR1 is SGHTA and CDR2 is FQGNSA in the germline V gene. CDR3 bases: TGTGCCAGCAGCCCGGCACTAGCGGCGAACACCGGGGAGCTGTTTTTT. Translating gives CASSPALAANTGELFF.

In this sample, this clone turned up once. V gene TRBV4-3 combines with J gene TRBJ2-7; D is perhaps TRBD1 (6 bases). CDR3 size: 16 residues. Germline CDR1 and CDR2: LGHNA and YSLEER. Trimming took 1 base from V and 4 from J, leaving 17 bases between them. DNA for the CDR3: TGCGCCAGCAGCCAAGCGGTGGCAGGGGAAAGGTACGAGCAGTACTTC. It translates to CASSQAVAGERYEQYF.

The gene calls are TRBV11-2 and TRBJ2-7; TRBD1 might be the D (6 bases). Trimming left V 3 bases short and J 3 bases short, with 18 bases between. The CDR3 consists of 16 residues. Looked up from germline, CDR1 is SGHAT and CDR2 is FQNNGV. CDR3 region: CASSFPTGQRRYEQYF. Here the CDR3 DNA reads TGTGCCAGCAGCTTCCCGACAGGTCAACGTCGCTACGAGCAGTACTTC. Together with reference TRBV11-2 and TRBJ2-7, the CDR3 gives the full variable domain: EAGVAQSPRYKIIEKRQSVAFWCNPISGHATLYWYQQILGQGPKLLIQFQNNGVVDDSQLPKDRFSAERLKGVDSTLKIQPAKLEDSAVYLCASSFPTGQRRYEQYFGPGTRLTVT.

This sequence joins TRBV5-1 and TRBJ2-1; 11 bases agree with TRBD2. The germline V gene encodes CDR1 SGHRS and CDR2 YFSETQ. This CDR3 contains 16 residues. The ends lost 1 base at V and 4 bases at J; junction bases unmatched: 4. CDR3 sequence (DNA): TGCGCCAGCAGCTTGCCCACTAGCGGGAGTTACAATGAGCAGTTCTTC. Translation gives CASSLPTSGSYNEQFF.

This rearrangement joins TRBV5-1 to TRBJ2-7; a weak D match, TRBD2 (6 bases). Germline V gives CDR1 SGHRS, CDR2 YFSETQ. The CDR3 consists of 11 residues. Trimming removed 7 bases from V and 7 bases from J, with 12 bases in between. CDR3 sequence: CASGFGGEQYF. CDR3 nucleotides: TGCGCCAGCGGATTCGGGGGTGAGCAGTACTTC.